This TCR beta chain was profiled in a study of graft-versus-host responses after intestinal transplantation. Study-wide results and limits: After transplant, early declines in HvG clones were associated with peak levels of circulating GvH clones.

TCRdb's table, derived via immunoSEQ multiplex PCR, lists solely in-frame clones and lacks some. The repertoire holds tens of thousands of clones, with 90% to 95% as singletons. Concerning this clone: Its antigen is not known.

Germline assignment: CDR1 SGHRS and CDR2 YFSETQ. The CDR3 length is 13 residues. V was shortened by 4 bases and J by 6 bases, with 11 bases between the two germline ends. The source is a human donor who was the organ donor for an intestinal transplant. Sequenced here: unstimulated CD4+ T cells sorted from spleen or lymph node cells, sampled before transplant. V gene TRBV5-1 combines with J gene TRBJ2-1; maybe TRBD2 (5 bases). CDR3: CASSRGEPNEQFF. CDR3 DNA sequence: TGCGCCAGCAGCCGGGGAGAGCCCAATGAGCAGTTCTTC.